The present entry profiles one T cell receptor beta chain with its context. The germline gives CDR1 MNHEY, CDR2 SVGAGI. Trimming took off 0 bases at V and 5 bases at J, with 9 bases between the two ends. This CDR3 has 14 amino acids. This entry comes from a study of blood T cell repertoires in COVID-19. Study-level background: Donors in the United States, Italy and Spain gave samples during acute or convalescent COVID-19. The analysed material was cDNA or gDNA that came from T cells, B-cell-depleted T cells, or PBMCs.

Per the study methods: From reference gene primer amplification, estimates of nucleated cell counts were derived. Using immunoSEQ multiplex PCR, the repertoire was profiled, and TCRdb retains in-frame clones only, with some absent. The V and J calls and clone size are taken from that table; D and trimming were inferred from the DNA. The table includes 120,000 or so clones, 55% to 75% detected once. The receptor comes from a woman between 70 and 85 years old with acute or convalescent COVID-19. The gene calls are TRBV6-5 and TRBJ2-3; D is perhaps TRBD1 (5 bases). Sequenced material: peripheral blood. CDR3 in amino acids: CASSYSGRGDTQYF. CDR3 nucleotide sequence: TGTGCCAGCAGTTACTCGGGGCGCGGAGATACGCAGTATTTT.